This T cell receptor (beta chain) is from a study of T cell responses to AZD1222 COVID-19 vaccine. Concerning this clone: The antigen is unknown.

Unmatched junction bases numbered 21, after V lost 0 bases and J lost 5 bases. The CDR3 has 21 residues. Germline V gene lookup returns CDR1 SGDLS and CDR2 YYNGEE. Study-level results: Only 6 or 7 individuals given AZD1222 were seropositive at baseline. Per reports, nearly half of all spike-specific TCRs target regions that are unmutated in variants. Mostly white British, mostly female donors; authors suggested clonal diversity may be underestimated.

The assay was immunoSEQ multiplex PCR, and TCRdb's table has in-frame clones only and misses some. The sample yields some 130,000 clones, 85% to 95% seen once. This material consisted of peripheral blood, taken on day 0 of AZD1222 vaccination. This TCR came from an adult in good health. This sequence joins TRBV9 and TRBJ2-3; 10 bases are a match to TRBD2. The CDR3 reads CASSVVPSGGLHYPGGDTQYF. The CDR3, as DNA: TGTGCCAGCAGCGTAGTCCCTAGCGGGGGCCTACACTATCCCGGGGGAGATACGCAGTATTTT.